The entry below gives a single TCR beta chain sequence along with its context. This sample is part of a study of blood T cell repertoires in COVID-19. Overall study: The analysed material was cDNA or gDNA that came from T cells, B-cell-depleted T cells, or PBMCs.

Original analysis: Reference gene primer amplification in the assay estimated nucleated cell counts. TCRdb's table, derived via immunoSEQ multiplex PCR, lists solely in-frame clones and lacks some. The DNA was the basis for D and trimming; V, J and clone size are from that table. The data hold about 160,000 clones, with more than 85% observed a single time. The CDR3 has 14 amino acids. The germline gives CDR1 SGHRS, CDR2 YFSETQ. Trimming shortened V by 0 bases and J by 8 bases, and 14 bases separated the two germline ends. The chain joins TRBV5-1 to TRBJ1-2; D perhaps matches TRBD1 (6 bases). The TCR sequence derives from a woman aged 60-70 years with COVID-19, enrolled during active disease. The sample was peripheral blood. CDR3 nucleotides: TGCGCCAGCAGCTTGGTACAGGGTACTGGAGGCTACACCTTC. It yields the protein CASSLVQGTGGYTF. The full variable domain, rest sourced from reference TRBV5-1 and TRBJ1-2, is KAGVTQTPRYLIKTRGQQVTLSCSPISGHRSVSWYQQTPGQGLQFLFEYFSETQRNKGNFPGRFSGRQFSNSRSEMNVSTLELGDSALYLCASSLVQGTGGYTFGSGTRLTVV.